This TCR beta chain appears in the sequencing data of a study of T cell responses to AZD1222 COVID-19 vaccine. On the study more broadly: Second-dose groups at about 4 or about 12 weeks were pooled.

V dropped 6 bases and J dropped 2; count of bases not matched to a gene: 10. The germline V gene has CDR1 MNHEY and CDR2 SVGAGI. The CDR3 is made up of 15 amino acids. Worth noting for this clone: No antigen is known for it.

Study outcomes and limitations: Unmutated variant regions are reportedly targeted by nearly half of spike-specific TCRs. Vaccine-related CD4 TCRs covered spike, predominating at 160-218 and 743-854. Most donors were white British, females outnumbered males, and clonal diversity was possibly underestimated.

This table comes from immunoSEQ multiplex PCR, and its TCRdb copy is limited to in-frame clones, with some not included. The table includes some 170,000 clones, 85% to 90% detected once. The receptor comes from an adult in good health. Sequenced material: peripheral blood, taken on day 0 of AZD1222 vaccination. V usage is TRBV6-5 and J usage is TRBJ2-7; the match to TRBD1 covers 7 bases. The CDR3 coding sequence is TGTGCCAGCAGGTTGTATGGGGACAGTACCTACGAGCAGTACTTC. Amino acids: CASRLYGDSTYEQYF.